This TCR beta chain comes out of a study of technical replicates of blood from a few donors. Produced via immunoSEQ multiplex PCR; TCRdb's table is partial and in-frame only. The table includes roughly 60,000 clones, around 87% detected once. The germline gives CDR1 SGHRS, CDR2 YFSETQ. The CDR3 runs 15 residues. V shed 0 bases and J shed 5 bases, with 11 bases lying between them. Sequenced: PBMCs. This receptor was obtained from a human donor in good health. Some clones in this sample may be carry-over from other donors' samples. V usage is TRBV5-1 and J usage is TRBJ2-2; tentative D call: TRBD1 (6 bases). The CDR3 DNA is TGCGCCAGCAGCTTGGCCGCAGGGGAAACCGGGGAGCTGTTTTTT. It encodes CASSLAAGETGELFF.